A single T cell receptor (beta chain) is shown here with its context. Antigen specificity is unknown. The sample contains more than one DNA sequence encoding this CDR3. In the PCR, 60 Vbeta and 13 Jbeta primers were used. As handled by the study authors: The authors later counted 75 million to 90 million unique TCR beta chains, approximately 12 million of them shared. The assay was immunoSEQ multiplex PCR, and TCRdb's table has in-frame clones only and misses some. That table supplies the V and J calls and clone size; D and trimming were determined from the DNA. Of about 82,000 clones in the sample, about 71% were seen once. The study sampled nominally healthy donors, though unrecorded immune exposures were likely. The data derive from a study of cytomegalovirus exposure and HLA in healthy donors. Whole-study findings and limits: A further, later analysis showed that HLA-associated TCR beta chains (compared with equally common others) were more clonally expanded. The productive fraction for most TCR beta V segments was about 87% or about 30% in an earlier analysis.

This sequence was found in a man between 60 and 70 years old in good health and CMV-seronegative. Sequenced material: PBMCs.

The CDR3 bases are TGTGCCAGCAGTTCCCAGCAGGGGGGTCCTAACTATGGCTACACCTTC. Protein: CASSSQQGGPNYGYTF. The chain has TRBV28 and TRBJ1-2; 7 nucleotides match TRBD1. V trimming: 4 bases; J trimming: 0 bases; junction bases outside the gene matches: 8. Germline V gene lookup returns CDR1 MDHEN and CDR2 SYDVKM. The CDR3 length is 16 residues.